This T cell receptor (beta chain) was captured by sequencing in a study of blood T cells in healthy people across ages. A J-beta primer mix and a sample-barcoded 5' primer were used in a second PCR of roughly 6 to 11 cycles. Tags on each cDNA molecule came from a template-switch adaptor with 12 random nucleotides. Sequencing recovered at least 2.5 million CDR3-containing paired-end reads from each sample. TCRdb re-derived calls from the 5' RACE reads in MiXCR, one entry per CDR3 protein. The sample yields under 2 million distinct CDR3 sequences, roughly a third seen once. General study results and limits: Versus aged donors, long-lived donors had higher diversity and more naive CD4+ cells. Across the age range, TCR beta diversity per million T cells fell in a roughly linear way.

This clonotype was seen a few times. Its target is not known. The junction had 7 bases not matched to a gene; V was cut back by 6 bases and J by 14 bases. Germline CDR1 MNHEY, CDR2 SMNVEV (reference sequence). The CDR3 contains 11 residues. V and J are TRBV27 and TRBJ2-1, with 7 positions matching TRBD2. This sequence was found in a woman aged 30 to 39 in good health. The sequenced sample consisted of blood. The CDR3 here is CASRRGTTEFF. For the CDR3, the DNA is TGTGCCAGCAGACGCGGGACTACGGAGTTCTTC.